This T cell receptor (beta chain) was sequenced for a study of radiotherapy plus CTLA-4 blockade in lung cancer. Overall study findings and caveats: Early blood T cell clone dynamics reportedly forecast response best, with interferon-beta.

This CDR3 contains 17 residues. Trimming shortened V by 1 base and J by 2 bases, and 12 bases separated the two germline ends. The germline V gene encodes CDR1 SEHNR and CDR2 FQNEAQ (reference sequence). There are a few counts of this clone. Antigen: not known. TCRdb's table, derived via immunoSEQ multiplex PCR, lists solely in-frame clones and lacks some. The sample shows 62,000 or so clones, 70% to 85% of them seen only once. The sample in question was peripheral blood, obtained from a patient treated with radiotherapy plus ipilimumab. The chain couples TRBV7-9 to TRBJ2-6; D uncertain. The sequence came from a human donor with non-small cell lung cancer who had a complete response to radiotherapy plus ipilimumab. CDR3 protein: CASSLVKGLAGANVLTF. CDR3 sequence (DNA): TGTGCCAGCAGCTTAGTCAAGGGTCTTGCTGGGGCCAACGTCCTGACTTTC.